The subject of this entry is one T cell receptor (beta chain). The primer mix had 60 Vbeta and 13 Jbeta primers. Assay used: immunoSEQ multiplex PCR; TCRdb lists only in-frame clones, some missing. Of over 120,000 clones in the sample, about 8.9% were seen once. The entry originates in a study of cytomegalovirus exposure and HLA in healthy donors. J was trimmed by 3 bases and V by 6 bases; bases with no gene match: 13. This CDR3 contains 16 residues. Germline V lookup: CDR1 SGHNT, CDR2 YENEEA. This chain joins TRBV11-3 and TRBJ2-7; 8 nucleotides match TRBD2. The TCR comes from a man aged 45-65 years in good health and CMV-seronegative. Specimen: PBMCs. The CDR3 loop is CASRLKKSTSGYEQYF. DNA of the CDR3: TGTGCCAGCAGGCTTAAGAAGTCCACTAGCGGCTACGAGCAGTACTTC.